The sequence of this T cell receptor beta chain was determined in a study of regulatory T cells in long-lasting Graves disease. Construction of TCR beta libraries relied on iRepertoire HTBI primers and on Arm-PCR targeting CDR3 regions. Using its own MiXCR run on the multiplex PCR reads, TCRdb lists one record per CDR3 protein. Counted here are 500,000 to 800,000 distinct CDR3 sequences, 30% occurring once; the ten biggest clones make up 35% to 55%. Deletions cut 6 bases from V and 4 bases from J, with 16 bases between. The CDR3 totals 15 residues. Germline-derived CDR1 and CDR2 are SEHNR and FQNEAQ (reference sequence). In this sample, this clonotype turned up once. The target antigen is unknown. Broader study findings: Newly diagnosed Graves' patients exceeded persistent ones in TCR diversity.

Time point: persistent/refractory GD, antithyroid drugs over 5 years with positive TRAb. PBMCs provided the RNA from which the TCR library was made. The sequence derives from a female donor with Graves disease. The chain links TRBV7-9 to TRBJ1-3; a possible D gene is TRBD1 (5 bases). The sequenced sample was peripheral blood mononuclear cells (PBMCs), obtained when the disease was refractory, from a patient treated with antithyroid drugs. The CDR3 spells CASSPNNWGGNTIYF. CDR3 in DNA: TGTGCCAGCAGTCCCAATAACTGGGGCGGAAACACCATATATTTT.